These T cell receptor beta chains were read from a single sample in a study of T cells in tuberculosis. TCRdb's table, derived via immunoSEQ multiplex PCR, lists solely in-frame clones and lacks some. The sample carries about 30,000 clones, around 94% recorded once. The sample consisted of PBMCs. These receptors came from a donor aged 10-29 years with latent tuberculosis or without tuberculosis infection. The CDR3 runs from the conserved cysteine through the conserved F or W. Each record gives: J gene, V gene, clone size, D gene, CDR3 DNA, CDR3 protein. D genes are given only for firm matches. The size field is filled for only some rows; it gives once, few, many or a size class.

j_gene: TRBJ2-2; v_gene: TRBV7-3; abundance: once; d_gene: TRBD2; CDR3nt: TGTGCCAGCAGCAAAACCCAACTAGCGGGAGGAAGCGGGGAGCTGTTTTTT; CDR3aa: CASSKTQLAGGSGELFF
j_gene: TRBJ1-4; v_gene: TRBV30; abundance: .; d_gene: .; CDR3nt: TGTGCCTGGACGCAGGCAACTAATGAAAAACTGTTTTTT; CDR3aa: CAWTQATNEKLFF
j_gene: TRBJ2-1; v_gene: TRBV5-6; abundance: .; d_gene: TRBD2; CDR3nt: TGTGCCAGCAGCGATAGCGGGAGGAACGAGCAGTTCTTC; CDR3aa: CASSDSGRNEQFF
j_gene: TRBJ2-2; v_gene: TRBV9; abundance: .; d_gene: TRBD1; CDR3nt: TGTGCCAGCAGCGCCCGAGGACAGGGGAGCACCGGGGAGCTGTTTTTT; CDR3aa: CASSARGQGSTGELFF
j_gene: TRBJ2-7; v_gene: TRBV5-6; abundance: .; d_gene: TRBD1; CDR3nt: TGTGCCAGCAGCTTGAGACAGGGCCGTAATATTCGGGCTTACGAGCAGTACTTC; CDR3aa: CASSLRQGRNIRAYEQYF
j_gene: TRBJ1-5; v_gene: TRBV9; abundance: .; d_gene: TRBD1; CDR3nt: TGTGCCAGCAGCGCGGGACAGCATCAGCCCCAGCATTTT; CDR3aa: CASSAGQHQPQHF
j_gene: TRBJ2-7; v_gene: TRBV11-3; abundance: .; d_gene: .; CDR3nt: TGTGCCAGCAGCTTAGCTGGGGATGGAGGGTCCTACGAGCAGTACTTC; CDR3aa: CASSLAGDGGSYEQYF
j_gene: TRBJ2-3; v_gene: TRBV25-1; abundance: once; d_gene: TRBD1; CDR3nt: TGTGCCAGCAGTGATCGGACAGGGACAGATACGCAGTATTTT; CDR3aa: CASSDRTGTDTQYF
j_gene: TRBJ1-5; v_gene: TRBV7-9; abundance: .; d_gene: TRBD1; CDR3nt: TGTGCCAGCAGCTCGACAGGGAATAGCAATCAGCCCCAGCATTTT; CDR3aa: CASSSTGNSNQPQHF
j_gene: TRBJ1-1; v_gene: TRBV6-5; abundance: .; d_gene: .; CDR3nt: TGTGCCAGCATCTTAACGGCCACGGGCACTGAAGCTTTCTTT; CDR3aa: CASILTATGTEAFF
j_gene: TRBJ2-7; v_gene: TRBV6-6; abundance: once; d_gene: TRBD2; CDR3nt: TGTGCCAGCAGGGACCTAGCGGATCCATTCTACGAGCAGTACTTC; CDR3aa: CASRDLADPFYEQYF
j_gene: TRBJ2-3; v_gene: TRBV11-3; abundance: .; d_gene: TRBD2; CDR3nt: TGTGCCAGCAGCTTAGGGGCAGCGGGGAGCACAGATACGCAGTATTTT; CDR3aa: CASSLGAAGSTDTQYF
j_gene: TRBJ1-1; v_gene: TRBV6-5; abundance: .; d_gene: .; CDR3nt: TGTGCCAGCAGTTACGTCGGGGACAAGGAGAACACTGAAGCTTTCTTT; CDR3aa: CASSYVGDKENTEAFF
j_gene: TRBJ2-5; v_gene: TRBV15; abundance: .; d_gene: TRBD2; CDR3nt: TGTGCCACCAGCAGAGATCGTAGTAGCGGGAGAGGAGAGACCCAGTACTTC; CDR3aa: CATSRDRSSGRGETQYF
j_gene: TRBJ2-1; v_gene: TRBV27; abundance: .; d_gene: TRBD2; CDR3nt: TGTGCCAGCAGTCTAGCGGGAGCTAGCTACAATGAGCAGTTCTTC; CDR3aa: CASSLAGASYNEQFF
j_gene: TRBJ1-2; v_gene: TRBV28; abundance: .; d_gene: .; CDR3nt: TGTGCCAGCAGCTCGGGACACTGGGCGGGCTACACCTTC; CDR3aa: CASSSGHWAGYTF
j_gene: TRBJ2-3; v_gene: TRBV6-4; abundance: .; d_gene: TRBD2; CDR3nt: TGTGCCAGCAGTGACTCTAGCGGGTGGTCGAATACGCAGTATTTT; CDR3aa: CASSDSSGWSNTQYF
j_gene: TRBJ2-1; v_gene: TRBV7-2; abundance: .; d_gene: TRBD2; CDR3nt: TGTGCCAGCAGACGGGGACTAGCGGGAGACAATGAGCAGTTCTTC; CDR3aa: CASRRGLAGDNEQFF
j_gene: TRBJ2-1; v_gene: TRBV5-1; abundance: .; d_gene: TRBD2; CDR3nt: TGCGCCAGCAGCTTGGTGCCTAGCGGCAACAATGAGCAGTTCTTC; CDR3aa: CASSLVPSGNNEQFF
j_gene: TRBJ2-5; v_gene: TRBV7-9; abundance: .; d_gene: TRBD2; CDR3nt: TGTGCCAGCAGCTCCCCGACTAGCGGTAAAGAGACCCAGTACTTC; CDR3aa: CASSSPTSGKETQYF
j_gene: TRBJ2-1; v_gene: TRBV27; abundance: .; d_gene: TRBD2; CDR3nt: TGTGCCAGCAGTTTCAGCGGGAGGCTCTACAATGAGCAGTTCTTC; CDR3aa: CASSFSGRLYNEQFF
j_gene: TRBJ2-1; v_gene: TRBV7-6; abundance: .; d_gene: .; CDR3nt: TGTGCCAGCAGCTTAGTAGTCGGCGGATTTAGCTCCTACAATGAGCAGTTCTTC; CDR3aa: CASSLVVGGFSSYNEQFF